The present TCR beta chain was sequenced within a study of blood T cells in healthy people across ages. Peripheral blood, about 9.8 milliliters per donor, was collected. Through a sample-barcoded 5' primer and a J-beta primer mix, a second PCR was run for roughly 6 to 12 cycles. A template-switch adaptor with 12 random nucleotides tagged each cDNA molecule. Sequencing recovered at least 2.5 million CDR3-containing paired-end reads from each sample. TCRdb fed the 5' RACE reads into MiXCR, producing one record per CDR3 protein. Here the sample spans approximately 670,000 distinct CDR3 sequences, approximately 40% being singletons. CDR3 length: 20 residues. The germline V gene has CDR1 MNHEY and CDR2 SVGEGT. V shed 2 bases and J shed 2 bases, with 25 bases lying between them. On this clonotype: The target antigen is unknown.

Study-wide points: TCR beta diversity per million T cells fell roughly linearly with age.

Sequencing was performed on blood. The sequence was obtained from an elderly man in good health. The chain is built from TRBV6-2 or TRBV6-3 and TRBJ2-1; TRBD1 is a possible D gene (6 bases). CDR3 protein: CASSYLRGEVGIQAYNEQFF. The CDR3, as DNA: TGTGCCAGCAGTTACCTCAGGGGAGAAGTTGGGATACAGGCCTACAATGAGCAGTTCTTC.